Described below is a single T cell receptor beta chain sequence and its context. The antigen it recognizes is unknown. There are no base qualities to consult, and no much larger clone falls within one base. These data come from a study of T cell clones after liver transplantation (dated by TCRdb to the late 2010s). Study-level background: The samples were obtained from ITN030ST, a randomized trial that attempted immunosuppression withdrawal within 2 years after liver transplantation. Of the eight recipients, a few were HCV-positive, while the remaining recipients had been transplanted for non-autoimmune, non-viral indications. Blood samples were collected pre-transplant, then pre-randomization ahead of withdrawal, and finally post-randomization once withdrawal had either been completed or failed. Donor-reactive T cell clones were identified by TCRbeta sequencing after a pre-transplant mixed lymphocyte reaction and then tracked in post-transplant blood. To count as tolerant, a recipient had to stay completely off immunosuppression for at least one year without liver enzymes climbing beyond twice the upper limit of normal. Subjects received no induction therapy and standard immunosuppression until randomization at 12-24 months post-transplant. Third party-reactive TCRbeta sequences were also identified from pre-transplant MLRs to serve as an antigen-independent comparator for donor-reactive sequences. A cohort of 8 liver transplant recipients was studied, of whom 3 were classified as tolerant and 5 as non-tolerant.

This specimen's time point label, interpreted: pre-transplant. Unstimulated PBMCs, after thawing, were stained for CD3, CD4 and CD8 and then FACS-sorted into CD3+CD4+ and CD3+CD8+ populations. Each of the 8 studied subjects was randomized to immunosuppression withdrawal. Genomic DNA was isolated with the Qiagen DNeasy Blood and Tissue Kit. V is cut by 6 bases and J by 6 bases, and the space between the germline ends is 18 bases. CDR1 is given as LNHDA and CDR2 as SQIVND, both from the germline V gene (reference sequence). The CDR3 measures 15 amino acids from cysteine to phenylalanine. Only the CDR3 DNA is retained, 45 bases long and in frame from the first base. High-throughput TCRbeta CDR3 sequencing of frozen genomic DNA was performed by immunoSEQ, including PCR amplification, mapping, bias correction and internal controls. Per the source publication's procedure: Only productive rearrangements were retained, and each unique TCRbeta sequence was defined by its CDR3 nucleotide sequence together with its V and J gene. Donor-reactive sequences required at least 5-fold expansion in CFSE-low cells versus unstimulated pre-transplant cells and at least 0.01% frequency. Minimum frequency thresholds were set for each subject on the basis of the unstimulated sample with the lowest template count, so that a detection power of at least 90% was ensured. Jensen-Shannon divergence between the top 1000 TCRbeta sequences post- versus pre-transplant served as the measure of repertoire turnover. Two-sided Fisher's exact tests were used to test for changes in the detection of donor-reactive sequences. This is the immuneACCESS table as TCRdb keeps it, with only in-frame sequences that have V and J called. A part of the clones is gone; compared with another copy, unresolved V genes explain less than half, and the rest is unexplained. V and J calls and clone size are those listed in that table; D and trimming were worked out from the DNA. This sample gives tens of thousands of clones in total; roughly nine tenths of them show up just once. Under 3.5% of the sample comes from the top ten.

What the work shows at the level of the full study, not this receptor alone: When repertoire turnover was accounted for, significantly reduced detection of donor-reactive sequences was found in 7 of 8 subjects for CD4 and in 8 of 8 subjects for CD8. A significant post-transplant decrease in circulating donor-reactive CD4 TCRbeta sequences was observed in most of the 8 subjects, irrespective of tolerance or HCV status. Low numbers of available donor cells limited the measurable donor-reactive repertoire in a couple of subjects. The conclusions were preliminary, being limited by small, heterogeneous patient numbers and by non-standardized post-transplant time points. Because no allograft tissue specimens were available, donor-reactive T cells may have migrated into the graft instead of being deleted. Donor-reactive sequences declined more than third party-reactive ones, suggesting partial antigen-specific deletion unrelated to withdrawal success.

In this chain, TRBV19 is recombined with TRBJ1-5; tentative D gene TRBD1, with 5 bases matching. The clonotype was recovered from a human donor who received a liver transplant. The starting material was CD4+ T cells from blood, obtained before liver transplant. The bases are TGTGCCAGTAGCGAAGGGGCATCGCTGGCTCAGCCCCAGCATTTT. This translates into CASSEGASLAQPQHF.